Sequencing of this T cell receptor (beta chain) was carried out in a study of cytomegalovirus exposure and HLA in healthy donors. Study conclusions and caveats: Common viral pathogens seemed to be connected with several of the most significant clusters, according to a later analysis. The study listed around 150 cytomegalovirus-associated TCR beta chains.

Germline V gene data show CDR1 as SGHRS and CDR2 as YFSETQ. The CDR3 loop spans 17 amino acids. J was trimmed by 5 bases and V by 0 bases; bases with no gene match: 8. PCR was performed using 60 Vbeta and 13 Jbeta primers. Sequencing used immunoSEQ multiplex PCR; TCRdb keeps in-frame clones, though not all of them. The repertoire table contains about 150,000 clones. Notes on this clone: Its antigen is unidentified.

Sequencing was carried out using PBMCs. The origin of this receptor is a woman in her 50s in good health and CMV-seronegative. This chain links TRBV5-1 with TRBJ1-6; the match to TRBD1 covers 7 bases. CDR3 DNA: TGCGCCAGCAGCTTGGACAGGGGATACGAGGATAATTCACCCCTCCACTTT. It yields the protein CASSLDRGYEDNSPLHF.